What follows is one TCR beta chain and its context. Its cognate antigen is unknown. This sample was taken from a study of tumor-infiltrating lymphocytes in primary liver carcinoma. Background on the study: Tissue type made little difference to sample yields of roughly 3.65 to 7.13 million productive TCRbeta reads. Study-wide points: Researchers found tumor-adjacent and tumor-blood pairs overlapped less than tumor region pairs.

Germline DNA was also extracted, and blood RNA was taken from unsorted whole blood. Sampling before surgery obtained 4 to 5 milliliters of peripheral blood. Germline values: CDR1 SGHTA, CDR2 FQGNSA. Trimming removed 3 bases from V and 2 bases from J; junction bases left unmatched: 9. There are 17 residues in the CDR3. Starting material of around 490 ng total RNA yielded TCR beta cDNA via a constant-region primer. The TCR beta library was amplified through three nested multiplex PCR rounds in a modified ARM-PCR procedure. The opening two PCR rounds, about 10 cycles each, paired TRBV1-TRBV30 forward primers with a C-beta reverse primer. TCRdb analysed the multiplex PCR reads with MiXCR anew, one entry per CDR3 protein. Of about 310,000 distinct CDR3 sequences in the sample, around three fifths were seen once.

The chain couples TRBV7-2 to TRBJ2-1; 8 nucleotides align to TRBD2. This sequence originates from a middle-aged man with primary liver carcinoma and hepatitis B virus infection. Input material: peripheral blood. CDR3 loop: CASSFSSGLGAYNEQFF. Here the CDR3 DNA reads TGTGCCAGCAGCTTCAGCTCGGGACTAGGAGCCTACAATGAGCAGTTCTTC. Combining the CDR3 with reference TRBV7-2 and TRBJ2-1 gives the whole variable domain GAGVSQSPSNKVTEKGKDVELRCDPISGHTALYWYRQSLGQGLEFLIYFQGNSAPDKSGLPSDRFSAERTGGSVSTLTIQRTQQEDSAVYLCASSFSSGLGAYNEQFFGPGTRLTVL.